The entry below gives a single T cell receptor (beta chain) sequence along with its context. No antigen is known for it. No much larger clonotype is one base removed from it; base qualities were not supplied. These data are taken from a study of blood T cell repertoires in COVID-19 (dated by TCRdb to the early 2020s). As for the study more broadly: Samples from collaborators originated in the United States, Italy and Spain and spanned both the acute and convalescent phases of COVID-19. The prospective study material was composed of cDNA or gDNA derived from T cells, B-cell-depleted T cells, or PBMCs. Deeply sampled blood TCRbeta repertoires from subjects exposed to, actively infected with, or recovered from COVID-19 were included in the dataset. The repertoires were released in a freely available public database intended as a resource for research on the immune response to SARS-CoV-2. The samples were drawn from two sources: the first 160 participants of the ongoing ImmuneRACE study, and 1,000 to 1,500 subjects contributed by 6 global collaborators. A de-identified subject ID, COVID-19 status, age in years and sex were almost always included in the sample metadata. HLA class I and class II types, where available, came from metadata supplied by the sample provider rather than from assay-based typing. Broader findings and caveats from the paper: Clinical and demographic metadata were provided uncurated, with the amount varying by source and participant.

The collaborating institutions used their own protocols to collect whole blood in K2EDTA tubes. Collaborator samples were shipped for TCRbeta analysis as frozen whole blood, isolated PBMCs, or DNA extracted from either sample type. From the cysteine through the phenylalanine, the CDR3 covers 13 amino acids. This entry keeps only the CDR3 DNA: 39 bases, framed from base 1. V sheds 6 bases and J sheds 4 bases, leaving 13 bases between their ends. Based on the germline V gene, the CDR1 and CDR2 sequences are SGDLS and YYNGEE. TCRbeta CDR3 regions were amplified from genomic DNA using the immunoSEQ Assay, a bias-controlled multiplex PCR. In the original analysis: Within the assay, amplification of reference gene primers was used to estimate how many nucleated cells each sample contained. To quantify the absolute abundance of each unique TCRbeta CDR3 rearrangement, sequence reads were collapsed and filtered. For each sample, productive Simpson clonality was calculated as the square root of Simpson's diversity index over productive rearrangements. TCRdb took over this immuneACCESS table, retaining in-frame rearrangements with V and J assigned. Such tables are incomplete; in checked studies, under half of the missing clones stem from an unresolved V gene, and the remainder is unexplained. That table gives V, J and clone size, and the DNA gave D and trimming. This sample comprises about 200,000 clones, more than 65% of them detected only once. About 12% of the sample is held by the ten biggest clonotypes.

Sample: peripheral blood. The rearranged chain carries TRBV9 and TRBJ2-5, with a weak D call of TRBD1 (7 bases match). The sequence came from a human donor in a cohort sampled during active COVID-19. The DNA is as follows: TGTGCCAGCAACAGGGGAGGAGGAGAGACCCAGTACTTC. Translated, it reads CASNRGGGETQYF.